Following are 21 T cell receptor beta chains from one sample sequenced in a study of T cell changes during pregnancy in multiple sclerosis. The table came from immunoSEQ multiplex PCR; TCRdb's copy has only in-frame clones and leaves some out. The profile shows over 70,000 clones, over 80% of them singletons. The sequencing here drew on peripheral blood, taken in the third trimester of pregnancy. Receptors originate from a female donor in good health, enrolled as a control in a pregnancy study.

The V call is TRBV7-6, the J call TRBJ1-2; 8 bases agree with TRBD1. The CDR3 spans 15 residues. With 4 bases clipped from V and 3 bases from J, the junction kept 7 bases outside the gene matches. Germline-derived CDR1 and CDR2 are SGHVS and FNYEAQ. The CDR3 DNA sequence: TGTGCCAGCAGCTCCCCTAAGACAGGGGACTATGGCTACACCTTC. Translating it yields CASSSPKTGDYGYTF.

The V call is TRBV14, the J call TRBJ2-7, with 10 bases lining up with TRBD2. The CDR3 is 15 amino acids. Per germline, CDR1 SGHDN and CDR2 FVKESK. Losses at the gene ends were 5 bases for V and 3 bases for J; bases not matched to a gene: 7. CDR3 amino acids: CASSSSGRDLYEQYF. DNA for the CDR3: TGTGCCAGCAGCTCTAGCGGGAGAGACCTCTACGAGCAGTACTTC.

This chain links TRBV5-3 with TRBJ2-1, with 9 nucleotides matching TRBD1. TRBV5-3 carries the ORF label, with uncertain function. The CDR3 spans 15 residues. Trimming removed 7 bases from V and 8 bases from J; junction bases left unmatched: 13. CDR3 amino acids: CARGTGHGGRDEQFF. The CDR3 DNA is TGTGCCAGAGGGACAGGGCACGGAGGCAGGGATGAGCAGTTCTTC.

V is TRBV5-1 and J is TRBJ2-1; 7 bases map to TRBD2. From germline, CDR1 is SGHRS and CDR2 YFSETQ. V shed 0 bases, J shed 6 bases, and the junction held 3 bases outside the gene matches. CDR3 size: 14 residues. The CDR3 here is CASSLVGGSNEQFF. The CDR3 bases are TGCGCCAGCAGCTTGGTGGGCGGGAGCAATGAGCAGTTCTTC.

This clone was detected a few times. The chain carries TRBV6-1 and TRBJ1-2; no reliable D call. Deletions cut 5 bases from V and 4 bases from J, with 11 bases between. The CDR3 runs 13 residues. Germline loops: CDR1 MNHNS, CDR2 SASEGT. Here the CDR3 reads CASSSRNRYGYTF. The CDR3 nucleotides read TGTGCCAGCAGTAGCAGGAACCGCTATGGCTACACCTTC.

The chain couples TRBV29-1 to TRBJ2-7; D is perhaps TRBD1 (7 bases). The CDR3 spans 13 residues. Germline CDR1 reads SQVTM; CDR2 reads ANQGSEA. V was shortened by 0 bases and J by 4 bases, with 10 bases between the two germline ends. The CDR3 nucleotides read TGCAGCGTTGAAGATCAGGGGGGTTACGAGCAGTACTTC. This translates into CSVEDQGGYEQYF.

This clone was counted ten times or more. The rearrangement joins TRBV5-4 to TRBJ2-1, with no clear D. CDR1 is SGHNT and CDR2 is YYREEE in the germline V gene (reference sequence). The CDR3 loop spans 12 amino acids. V was cut by 4 bases and J by 10 bases, with 12 bases left in between. In DNA form, the CDR3 reads TGTGCCAGCAGCCTCGACTGGTCCGAGCAGTTCTTC. Its translation: CASSLDWSEQFF.

The V gene is TRBV2, the J gene TRBJ2-1, with D hard to call. V lost 1 base to trimming and J lost 0 bases, with 10 bases between them. CDR1 and CDR2 from the germline V gene are SNHLY and FYNNEI. There are 16 residues in the CDR3. CDR3 sequence: CASSEEAPSSYNEQFF. DNA of the CDR3: TGTGCCAGCAGTGAAGAAGCCCCGAGCTCCTACAATGAGCAGTTCTTC.

The chain combines TRBV18 with TRBJ2-4, with D possibly TRBD1 on 6 matching bases. Per the germline V gene, CDR1 is KGHSH and CDR2 is LQKENI. The CDR3 has 14 residues. V was cut by 4 bases and J by 7 bases, with 14 bases left in between. CDR3 loop: CASSLGHQRNIQYF. CDR3 nucleotides: TGTGCCAGCTCACTGGGACATCAACGGAACATTCAGTACTTC.

V and J are TRBV5-4 and TRBJ2-5; 7 positions agree with TRBD1. V was clipped by 4 bases and J by 8 bases; unmatched bases: 8. CDR3 length: 13 residues. Germline assignment: CDR1 SGHNT and CDR2 YYREEE (reference sequence). The CDR3 coding sequence is TGTGCCAGCAGCACCGGACAGGCAGGTACCCAGTACTTC. It yields the protein CASSTGQAGTQYF. Together with reference TRBV5-4 and TRBJ2-5, the CDR3 gives the full variable domain: ETGVTQSPTHLIKTRGQQVTLRCSSQSGHNTVSWYQQALGQGPQFIFQYYREEENGRGNFPPRFSGLQFPNYSSELNVNALELDDSALYLCASSTGQAGTQYFGPGTRLLVL.

As concerns this clone: Relative to the germline gene, one junction end is altered; a read error may explain this. The chain links TRBV19 to TRBJ2-7; 8 nucleotides line up with TRBD1. The CDR3 runs to 13 residues. Germline CDR1 LNHDA, CDR2 SQIVND (reference sequence). CDR3 sequence reads: CASTITTDRGTYF. CDR3 bases: TGTGCCAGTACTATAACAACCGACAGGGGTACGTACTTC. The complete variable domain, with remaining parts taken from reference TRBV19 and TRBJ2-7, reads DGGITQSPKYLFRKEGQNVTLSCEQNLNHDAMYWYRQDPGQGLRLIYYSQIVNDFQKGDIAEGYSVSREKKESFPLTVTSAQKNPTAFYLCASTITTDRGTYFGPGTRLTVT.

The chain has TRBV5-1 and TRBJ2-3, with TRBD1 matching over 12 bases. Germline V gives CDR1 SGHRS, CDR2 YFSETQ. Losses at the gene ends were 0 bases for V and 1 base for J; bases not matched to a gene: 0. The length of the CDR3 is 16 residues. The CDR3 DNA sequence: TGCGCCAGCAGCTTGGGGGACAGGGGGCGCACAGATACGCAGTATTTT. Its translation: CASSLGDRGRTDTQYF.

The V gene is TRBV30, the J gene TRBJ2-3, with D possibly matching TRBD1 (5 bases). Trimming removed 3 bases at V and 5 bases at J, with 15 bases between. This CDR3 is 14 amino acids long. CDR1 and CDR2 (germline): GTSNPN, SVGIG (reference sequence). The CDR3 here is CAWREPLTGDTQYF. The CDR3 DNA follows: TGTGCCTGGAGAGAGCCTCTAACAGGAGATACGCAGTATTTT.

This chain joins TRBV30 and TRBJ2-3, with 9 nucleotides matching TRBD2. The CDR3 extends over 15 amino acids. The germline V gene has CDR1 GTSNPN and CDR2 SVGIG (reference sequence). V was clipped by 0 bases and J by 3 bases; unmatched bases: 4. The chain's CDR3 is CAWSVLAGGTDTQYF. CDR3 coding DNA: TGTGCCTGGAGTGTACTGGCGGGAGGGACAGATACGCAGTATTTT.

The chain has TRBV5-1 and TRBJ1-1, with 9 bases identical to TRBD1. Germline values: CDR1 SGHRS, CDR2 YFSETQ. J was trimmed by 1 base and V by 4 bases; bases with no gene match: 5. The CDR3 is made up of 15 amino acids. The CDR3 protein is CASSRTGAPNTEAFF. The CDR3 DNA reads as TGCGCCAGCAGCCGGACAGGGGCGCCGAACACTGAAGCTTTCTTT.

The gene calls are TRBV7-9 and TRBJ1-2; TRBD1 matches 7 bases. From germline, CDR1 is SEHNR and CDR2 FQNEAQ (reference sequence). J gave up 5 bases and V 4 bases, and 4 bases lay outside the gene matches. The CDR3 runs 13 residues. CDR3 region: CASSSQGDYGYTF. For the CDR3, the DNA is TGTGCCAGCAGCTCGCAGGGGGATTATGGCTACACCTTC. The full variable domain, rest sourced from reference TRBV7-9 and TRBJ1-2, is DTGVSQNPRHKITKRGQNVTFRCDPISEHNRLYWYRQTLGQGPEFLTYFQNEAQLEKSRLLSDRFSAERPKGSFSTLEIQRTEQGDSAMYLCASSSQGDYGYTFGSGTRLTVV.

The chain combines TRBV7-2 with TRBJ2-7; 11 nucleotides match TRBD2. CDR3 length: 16 residues. V lost 3 bases to trimming and J lost 9 bases; unmatched junction nucleotides: 13. The germline gives CDR1 SGHTA, CDR2 FQGNSA. The CDR3 DNA reads TGTGCCAGCAGCTTTGGGCCTGGGACTAGCGGAACAGGGCAGTACTTC. Its translation is CASSFGPGTSGTGQYF.

This chain uses TRBV4-3 with TRBJ1-2; 7 bases fit TRBD1. Germline values: CDR1 LGHNA, CDR2 YSLEER. This CDR3 region has 14 residues. Germline trimming cut 4 bases from V and 8 bases from J; bases unmatched to any gene: 10. The CDR3 loop reads CASSPGTALRGYTF. As DNA, the CDR3 is TGCGCCAGCAGCCCTGGGACAGCCCTACGGGGCTACACCTTC.

The rearrangement joins TRBV28 to TRBJ2-1, with 9 positions matching TRBD2. The CDR3 is 16 amino acids. The germline V gene has CDR1 MDHEN and CDR2 SYDVKM. The trim removed 3 bases at V and 7 bases at J, leaving 10 bases unmatched. CDR3 bases: TGTGCCAGCAGTTTTCTGGGTAGCGGGAGTAGGAATGAGCAGTTCTTC. Amino acid sequence: CASSFLGSGSRNEQFF.

J is TRBJ2-3 and V is TRBV20-1; the D is unclear. Trimming took 3 bases from V and 4 from J, leaving 5 bases between them. CDR3 length: 11 amino acids. Germline CDR1 reads DFQATT; CDR2 reads SNEGSKA (reference sequence). CDR3 sequence reads: CSASLADTQYF. The CDR3 nucleotides are TGCAGTGCTAGTCTCGCAGATACGCAGTATTTT.

Only a few counts were recorded for this clone. The chain combines TRBV9 with TRBJ1-6; no definite D call. In germline, CDR1 is SGDLS, CDR2 YYNGEE. This CDR3 spans 13 amino acids. V dropped 1 base and J dropped 8 bases, with 7 bases sitting between them. CDR3 amino acids: CASSVLGHSPLHF. CDR3 sequence (DNA): TGTGCCAGCAGCGTATTGGGCCATTCACCCCTCCACTTT. The full variable domain, rest sourced from reference TRBV9 and TRBJ1-6, is DSGVTQTPKHLITATGQRVTLRCSPRSGDLSVYWYQQSLDQGLQFLIQYYNGEERAKGNILERFSAQQFPDLHSELNLSSLELGDSALYFCASSVLGHSPLHFGNGTRLTVT.